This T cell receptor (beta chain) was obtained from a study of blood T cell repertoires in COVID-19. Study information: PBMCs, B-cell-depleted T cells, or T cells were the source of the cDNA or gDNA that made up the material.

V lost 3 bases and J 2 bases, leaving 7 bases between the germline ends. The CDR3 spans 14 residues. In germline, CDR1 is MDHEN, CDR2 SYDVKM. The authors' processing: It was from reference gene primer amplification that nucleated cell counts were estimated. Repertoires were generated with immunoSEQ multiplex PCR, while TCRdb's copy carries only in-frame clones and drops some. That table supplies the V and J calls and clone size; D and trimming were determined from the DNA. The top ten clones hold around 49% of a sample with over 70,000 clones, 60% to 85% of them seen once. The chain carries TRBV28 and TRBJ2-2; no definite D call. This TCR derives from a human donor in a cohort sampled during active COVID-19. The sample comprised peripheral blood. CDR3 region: CASSLTYNTGELFF. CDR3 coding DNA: TGTGCCAGCAGTTTGACATACAACACCGGGGAGCTGTTTTTT.